One and the same sample provided the 30 T cell receptor beta chains below, sequenced in a study of identical twins. TCRdb itself ran the 5' RACE reads through MiXCR, one entry per CDR3 protein. Counted here are a few hundred thousand distinct CDR3 sequences, around 9% occurring once; the ten biggest clones make up about 8.1%. Sequenced input: naive T cells sorted from blood. The receptors derive from a woman between 50 and 59 years old in good health.

J is TRBJ2-1 and V is TRBV6-5, with D maybe TRBD1 (6 bases). The CDR3 is 14 residues long. Trimming removed 6 bases at V and 2 bases at J, with 11 bases between. Germline V gene lookup returns CDR1 MNHEY and CDR2 SVGAGI. In DNA, the CDR3 is TGTGCCAGCAGCCAAAACAGGGCCTACAATGAGCAGTTCTTC. Amino acids: CASSQNRAYNEQFF.

This clonotype was counted a few times. The CDR3 is CASSPSWDRHNEQFF. For the CDR3, the DNA is TGTGCCAGCAGCCCTTCCTGGGACAGACACAATGAGCAGTTCTTC. V gene TRBV11-2 combines with J gene TRBJ2-1, with TRBD1 identical over 7 bases. V shed 5 bases, J shed 5 bases, and the junction held 9 bases outside the gene matches. Germline CDR1 SGHAT, CDR2 FQNNGV. The CDR3 runs to 15 residues. Supplemented by reference TRBV11-2 and TRBJ2-1, the full variable domain reads EAGVAQSPRYKIIEKRQSVAFWCNPISGHATLYWYQQILGQGPKLLIQFQNNGVVDDSQLPKDRFSAERLKGVDSTLKIQPAKLEDSAVYLCASSPSWDRHNEQFFGPGTRLTVL.

This clonotype came up a few times. The chain has TRBV6-6 and TRBJ2-1; D uncertain. V was shortened by 3 bases and J by 5 bases, with 14 bases between the two germline ends. The CDR3 is made up of 15 amino acids. The germline gives CDR1 MNHNY, CDR2 SVGAGI (reference sequence). The CDR3 DNA follows: TGTGCCAGCAGTTATGGCGGACGCCTGAACAATGAGCAGTTCTTC. It specifies CASSYGGRLNNEQFF.

The V call is TRBV11-2, the J call TRBJ2-1; no clear D. V was trimmed by 6 bases and J by 5 bases, leaving 8 bases between them. CDR1 and CDR2 from the germline V gene are SGHAT and FQNNGV. The CDR3 loop spans 12 amino acids. The CDR3 sequence: CASRPSHNEQFF. The CDR3 DNA reads TGTGCCAGCAGACCGTCCCACAATGAGCAGTTCTTC. Complete variable domain (other parts from reference TRBV11-2 and TRBJ2-1): EAGVAQSPRYKIIEKRQSVAFWCNPISGHATLYWYQQILGQGPKLLIQFQNNGVVDDSQLPKDRFSAERLKGVDSTLKIQPAKLEDSAVYLCASRPSHNEQFFGPGTRLTVL.

The table lists this clonotype with many counts. The rearrangement uses TRBV7-9 and TRBJ2-3; D remains ambiguous. Germline V CDR1 and CDR2: SEHNR, FQNEAQ (reference sequence). The length of the CDR3 is 13 residues. The V end lost 5 bases, the J end lost 4 bases, and 10 bases lay between the germline ends. The CDR3 coding sequence is TGTGCCAGCAGCCCTAAGTGGGCAGATACGCAGTATTTT. Its protein is CASSPKWADTQYF.

The table lists this clonotype with a few counts. The V call is TRBV2, the J call TRBJ1-4; D unclear. The V end lost 2 bases, the J end lost 5 bases, and 12 bases lay between the germline ends. CDR3 length: 15 amino acids. Looked up from germline, CDR1 is SNHLY and CDR2 is FYNNEI. The CDR3 reads CASSEFPGVNEKLFF. CDR3 sequence (DNA): TGTGCCAGCAGTGAATTTCCAGGCGTCAATGAAAAACTGTTTTTT.

This clonotype was picked up one time. The chain links TRBV4-1 to TRBJ2-5, with D uncertain. CDR1 is MGHRA, CDR2 YSYEKL, per germline. The CDR3 sequence is 13 residues long. V shed 1 base and J shed 5 bases, with 8 bases lying between them. CDR3 coding DNA: TGCGCCAGCAGCCAAGTTGTTGCGGAGACCCAGTACTTC. This translates into CASSQVVAETQYF.

This clonotype came up many times. The chain is built from TRBV20-1 and TRBJ1-1; 7 bases agree with TRBD1. Germline V CDR1 and CDR2: DFQATT, SNEGSKA (reference sequence). This CDR3 comprises 15 residues. The ends lost 0 bases at V and 0 bases at J; junction bases unmatched: 4. The CDR3 bases are TGCAGTGCTAGAGAGATGGGACAGATGAACACTGAAGCTTTCTTT. The encoded protein is CSAREMGQMNTEAFF.

This clonotype was observed at least ten times. Here the CDR3 reads CASSFSPNEQFF. CDR3 nucleotides: TGTGCCAGCAGCTTTTCCCCCAATGAGCAGTTCTTC. The J gene is TRBJ2-1, the V gene TRBV7-9, with D unresolved. The CDR3 has 12 amino acids. The V gene's germline CDR1 is SEHNR and CDR2 FQNEAQ (reference sequence). With 3 bases removed from V and 6 bases from J, the gap between germline ends came to 6 bases.

In this sample, this clonotype turned up many times. The chain has TRBV20-1 and TRBJ2-7; D is possibly TRBD2 (5 bases). Deletions cut 1 base from V and 5 bases from J, with 15 bases between. The CDR3 has 14 amino acids. Germline values: CDR1 DFQATT, CDR2 SNEGSKA (reference sequence). The CDR3 DNA sequence: TGCAGTGCTAGAGGGGGAGAGTTCGTCCACGAGCAGTACTTC. Translated: CSARGGEFVHEQYF.

This clonotype was recorded many times. This chain connects TRBV24-1 to TRBJ2-1; D uncertain. Trimming left V 8 bases short and J 0 bases short, with 7 bases between. Germline loops: CDR1 KGHDR, CDR2 SFDVKD. CDR3 size: 13 residues. CDR3 in amino acids: CATTGDSYNEQFF. CDR3 bases: TGTGCCACCACTGGGGACTCCTACAATGAGCAGTTCTTC.

A word on this clonotype: This may come from a read error, since a much larger clone is one base off. The chain combines TRBV5-1 with TRBJ2-1; 10 positions agree with TRBD2. CDR3 length: 14 residues. The germline CDR1 and CDR2 sequences are SGHRS and YFSETQ. Written as DNA, the CDR3 is TGCTCCAGCAGGCCTAGCGGGAGTGGAAATGAGCAGTTCTTC. This translates into CSSRPSGSGNEQFF.

This clonotype was found a few times. The gene calls are TRBV11-2 and TRBJ2-3; 13 bases fit TRBD2. This CDR3 region has 20 residues. V lost 4 bases and J lost 1; bases outside the gene matches: 14. Germline loops: CDR1 SGHAT, CDR2 FQNNGV. The chain's CDR3 is CASSSSFSGTSGIRTDTQYF. DNA for the CDR3: TGTGCCAGCAGCTCTTCATTCTCCGGGACTAGCGGGATTCGCACAGATACGCAGTATTTT. The variable domain in full, with the rest retrieved from reference TRBV11-2 and TRBJ2-3, is EAGVAQSPRYKIIEKRQSVAFWCNPISGHATLYWYQQILGQGPKLLIQFQNNGVVDDSQLPKDRFSAERLKGVDSTLKIQPAKLEDSAVYLCASSSSFSGTSGIRTDTQYFGPGTRLTVL.

This clonotype was detected ten times or more. This chain uses TRBV27 with TRBJ2-5; possibly TRBD1 for D (7 bases). CDR1 and CDR2 (germline): MNHEY, SMNVEV (reference sequence). The CDR3 sequence is 16 residues long. The V end was cut by 7 bases, the J end by 0 bases, with 18 bases between. CDR3 loop: CASKSKGAGYQETQYF. The CDR3 DNA reads TGTGCCAGCAAATCTAAGGGGGCGGGGTACCAAGAGACCCAGTACTTC.

The chain recombines TRBV19 with TRBJ2-1; the D is unclear. V was cut by 5 bases and J by 2 bases, with 10 bases left in between. CDR3 size: 14 residues. Germline CDR1 is LNHDA and CDR2 is SQIVND (reference sequence). The CDR3 DNA sequence: TGTGCCAGTAGTCCGGCTGTCGCCTACAATGAGCAGTTCTTC. Its translation: CASSPAVAYNEQFF.

This clonotype turned up a few times. The rearrangement uses TRBV9 and TRBJ2-2; D may be TRBD2 (6 bases). The length of the CDR3 is 14 residues. Germline V lookup: CDR1 SGDLS, CDR2 YYNGEE. V dropped 2 bases and J dropped 7 bases, with 12 bases sitting between them. The CDR3 spells CASSVRLGSGELFF. The CDR3 DNA sequence: TGTGCCAGCAGCGTCAGACTAGGGAGCGGGGAGCTGTTTTTT. The variable domain in full, with the rest retrieved from reference TRBV9 and TRBJ2-2, is DSGVTQTPKHLITATGQRVTLRCSPRSGDLSVYWYQQSLDQGLQFLIQYYNGEERAKGNILERFSAQQFPDLHSELNLSSLELGDSALYFCASSVRLGSGELFFGEGSRLTVL.

Remarks on this clonotype: A junction end diverges from the germline sequence, so it may reflect a read error. The V gene is TRBV2, the J gene TRBJ2-3; D call uncertain. CDR3 size: 15 residues. Germline values: CDR1 SNHLY, CDR2 FYNNEI. CDR3 in amino acids: CVSRLATALADTQYF. The CDR3 DNA sequence: TGTGTCAGCAGGCTCGCTACCGCTCTCGCAGATACGCAGTATTTT. The full variable domain, in which reference TRBV2 and TRBJ2-3 provide the parts outside the CDR3, is EPEVTQTPSHQVTQMGQEVILRCVPISNHLYFYWYRQILGQKVEFLVSFYNNEISEKSEIFDDQFSVERPDGSNFTLKIRSTKLEDSAMYFCVSRLATALADTQYFGPGTRLTVL.

V and J are TRBV6-5 and TRBJ2-3; TRBD2 matches at 16 bases. CDR1 is MNHEY, CDR2 SVGAGI, per germline. This CDR3 is 20 amino acids long. V lost 5 bases to trimming and J lost 4 bases; unmatched junction nucleotides: 15. The CDR3 bases are TGTGCCAGCAGTCTAACTCCCCCGGGACTAGCGGGAGGGGGGCCAGATACGCAGTATTTT. Translating it yields CASSLTPPGLAGGGPDTQYF.

This clonotype came up many times. The CDR3 region is CATRRTGQNTGELFF. The CDR3 DNA reads TGTGCCACCCGACGTACAGGGCAGAACACCGGGGAGCTGTTTTTT. V is TRBV5-5 and J is TRBJ2-2; D may be TRBD1 (6 bases). This CDR3 contains 15 residues. V lost 9 bases and J lost 1, with 16 bases in between. Germline assignment: CDR1 SGHKS and CDR2 YYEKEE (reference sequence).

The CDR3 region has the DNA TGCAGTGCTAGAGAAGGCTTAATAAGAGGCAATGAGCAGTTCTTC. Translating gives CSAREGLIRGNEQFF. This chain uses TRBV20-1 with TRBJ2-1; D gene ambiguous. Looked up from germline, CDR1 is DFQATT and CDR2 is SNEGSKA (reference sequence). The CDR3 length is 15 residues. V was clipped by 0 bases and J by 6 bases, with 15 bases between them.

The chain couples TRBV5-5 to TRBJ2-2, with D unresolved. Germline values: CDR1 SGHKS, CDR2 YYEKEE (reference sequence). This CDR3 has 16 residues. The germline V and J ends were trimmed by 0 bases and 6 bases, with 15 bases remaining between them. The CDR3 coding sequence is TGTGCCAGCAGCTTGGAAGTCTCAGGTCGGGCCGGGGAGCTGTTTTTT. Its translation is CASSLEVSGRAGELFF. The full variable domain, its missing parts supplied by reference TRBV5-5 and TRBJ2-2, is DAGVTQSPTHLIKTRGQQVTLRCSPISGHKSVSWYQQVLGQGPQFIFQYYEKEERGRGNFPDRFSARQFPNYSSELNVNALLLGDSALYLCASSLEVSGRAGELFFGEGSRLTVL.

The table lists this clonotype with a few counts. The chain recombines TRBV11-2 with TRBJ2-1; 11 bases match TRBD2. Germline V lookup: CDR1 SGHAT, CDR2 FQNNGV. CDR3 length: 19 amino acids. J lost 5 bases, V lost 5 bases, and 17 bases had no gene match. The CDR3 bases are TGTGCCAGCAGCCCAATTAGCGGGAGGGTTCCCGGTTCCCACAATGAGCAGTTCTTC. It is translated as CASSPISGRVPGSHNEQFF.

This rearrangement joins TRBV7-2 to TRBJ2-2, with D perhaps matching TRBD2 (5 bases). Trimming cost V 5 bases and J 5 bases, with 12 bases left between them. Per germline, CDR1 SGHTA and CDR2 FQGNSA. The CDR3 length is 14 residues. The CDR3 reads CASSRRLATGELFF. The DNA for the CDR3 is TGTGCCAGCAGCCGGCGGCTAGCTACCGGGGAGCTGTTTTTT.

This clonotype was seen repeatedly, ten times or more. The genes are TRBV12-3 or TRBV12-4 and TRBJ2-1; 8 nucleotides line up with TRBD1. CDR3 length: 15 amino acids. Germline trimming cut 7 bases from V and 5 bases from J; bases unmatched to any gene: 10. The chain's CDR3 is CASNVEGTGNNEQFF. CDR3 DNA sequence: TGTGCCAGCAACGTAGAGGGGACAGGAAACAATGAGCAGTTCTTC.

This clonotype came up a few times. This chain connects TRBV28 to TRBJ2-2, with a possible D match to TRBD1 (6 bases). This CDR3 has 17 amino acids. Germline loops: CDR1 MDHEN, CDR2 SYDVKM. Trimming pared 7 bases from V and 4 bases from J, leaving 22 bases between. The CDR3 region has the DNA TGTGCCAGCACCCGGACAGACTCTATGGCGGTCACCGGGGAGCTGTTTTTT. Its translation is CASTRTDSMAVTGELFF.

This clonotype turned up a few times. The V gene is TRBV14, the J gene TRBJ2-3; no definite D call. The CDR3 is 13 residues long. The germline V and J ends were trimmed by 4 bases and 9 bases, with 14 bases remaining between them. Germline loops: CDR1 SGHDN, CDR2 FVKESK. The CDR3 protein is CASSPAQASTQYF. CDR3 nucleotide sequence: TGTGCCAGCAGCCCCGCGCAGGCCTCCACGCAGTATTTT.

This clonotype was observed a few times. The V call is TRBV29-1, the J call TRBJ2-3, with unresolved D. The CDR3 is 13 residues long. V lost 4 bases to trimming and J lost 1 base, with 9 bases between them. CDR1 and CDR2 from the germline V gene are SQVTM and ANQGSEA. The chain's CDR3 is CSVAGLRTDTQYF. CDR3 nucleotide sequence: TGCAGCGTTGCCGGGCTACGCACAGATACGCAGTATTTT.

The rearrangement uses TRBV7-9 and TRBJ1-1; the match to TRBD1 covers 7 bases. The V and J ends lost 1 base and 5 bases, in that order; junction bases with no gene match: 7. The germline V gene encodes CDR1 SEHNR and CDR2 FQNEAQ (reference sequence). This CDR3 contains 15 residues. The CDR3 spells CASSLVAGGRTEAFF. The CDR3 DNA sequence: TGTGCCAGCAGCTTAGTTGCAGGGGGTAGAACTGAAGCTTTCTTT. The full variable domain, with the rest looked up from reference TRBV7-9 and TRBJ1-1, is DTGVSQNPRHKITKRGQNVTFRCDPISEHNRLYWYRQTLGQGPEFLTYFQNEAQLEKSRLLSDRFSAERPKGSFSTLEIQRTEQGDSAMYLCASSLVAGGRTEAFFGQGTRLTVV.

This clonotype was seen only a few times. This rearrangement joins TRBV14 to TRBJ2-1; no firm D call. The V gene's germline CDR1 is SGHDN and CDR2 FVKESK. This CDR3 contains 17 residues. V was cut by 0 bases and J by 4 bases, with 16 bases left in between. CDR3 in amino acids: CASSQDLGLSPYNEQFF. CDR3 sequence (DNA): TGTGCCAGCAGCCAAGATTTGGGGTTATCGCCTTACAATGAGCAGTTCTTC.

This clonotype appeared many times. This chain links TRBV6-2 or TRBV6-3 with TRBJ2-7, with 7 nucleotides matching TRBD2. This CDR3 comprises 14 residues. Trimming took 6 bases from V and 0 from J; bases not matched to a gene: 5. Looked up from germline, CDR1 is MNHEY and CDR2 is SVGEGT. CDR3 residues: CASSPGGPSYEQYF. DNA for the CDR3: TGTGCCAGCAGCCCGGGGGGTCCCTCCTACGAGCAGTACTTC.